Reported below is one T cell receptor (beta chain). The antigen remains unidentified. The data stem from a study of cytomegalovirus exposure and HLA in healthy donors. Findings of the study overall: Owing to their indistinguishability, certain V segments, notably TRBV6-2 and TRBV6-3, were excluded.

Primers for the PCR totalled 60 Vbeta and 13 Jbeta. TCRdb's copy holds only in-frame clones and misses some; the assay was immunoSEQ multiplex PCR. The table records over 100,000 clones, roughly 8.8% of them present only once. Unmatched junction bases numbered 9, after V lost 2 bases and J lost 10 bases. The length of the CDR3 is 16 residues. From germline, CDR1 is SGHDT and CDR2 YYEEEE. This TCR derives from a woman aged 40 to 50 in good health and CMV-seropositive. This chain uses TRBV5-6 with TRBJ1-6; the match to TRBD1 covers 10 bases. What was sequenced was PBMCs. CDR3 region: CASSFGRQGAGSPLHF. CDR3 nucleotide sequence: TGTGCCAGCAGCTTCGGGCGACAGGGGGCAGGATCACCCCTCCACTTT.